This entry lists 15 T cell receptor beta chains sequenced from one sample in a study of T-cell memory formation after mild COVID-19. Each CDR3 protein gets one entry after TCRdb re-called the 5' RACE reads with MiXCR. The table lists a few hundred thousand distinct CDR3 sequences, 15% to 20% of them singletons, with 20% to 25% in the top ten. The source material was PBMCs or a T cell subset sorted from them (not recorded which). These receptors were collected from a man between 18 and 35 years old who had mild COVID-19 (a few samples of this study predate the infection). Cell type and time point are not known.

The rearrangement links TRBV28 to TRBJ2-5, with no clear D. V shed 3 bases and J shed 1 base, with 6 bases lying between them. Looked up from germline, CDR1 is MDHEN and CDR2 is SYDVKM. The length of the CDR3 is 13 residues. The CDR3 is CASSFYGQETQYF. As DNA, the CDR3 is TGTGCCAGCAGTTTTTACGGCCAAGAGACCCAGTACTTC. The full variable domain, rest sourced from reference TRBV28 and TRBJ2-5, is DVKVTQSSRYLVKRTGEKVFLECVQDMDHENMFWYRQDPGLGLRLIYFSYDVKMKEKGDIPEGYSVSREKKERFSLILESASTNQTSMYLCASSFYGQETQYFGPGTRLLVL.

This rearrangement joins TRBV6-5 to TRBJ2-2, with 8 nucleotides matching TRBD1. V was clipped by 4 bases and J by 7 bases; unmatched bases: 2. The CDR3 runs 13 residues. Per germline, CDR1 MNHEY and CDR2 SVGAGI. Here the CDR3 DNA reads TGTGCCAGCAGTTTTGGACAGGGCGGGGAGCTGTTTTTT. This sequence encodes CASSFGQGGELFF.

The V gene is TRBV7-9, the J gene TRBJ2-3; 11 bases fit TRBD2. Germline V lookup: CDR1 SEHNR, CDR2 FQNEAQ (reference sequence). V shed 4 bases and J 11 bases; nucleotides not matched to a gene: 8. The CDR3 is 14 residues long. Here the CDR3 reads CASSYGTSGFMQYF. The CDR3 DNA reads as TGTGCCAGCAGCTACGGGACTAGCGGTTTTATGCAGTATTTT.

The CDR3 nucleotides read TGTGCCACCAGCGGGGGGGCAGATTCCTCCTACAATGAGCAGTTCTTC. Translating gives CATSGGADSSYNEQFF. V and J are TRBV24-1 and TRBJ2-1, with 8 bases matching TRBD2. Germline CDR1 reads KGHDR; CDR2 reads SFDVKD. The CDR3 totals 16 residues. V dropped 7 bases and J dropped 0; count of bases not matched to a gene: 7.

The chain joins TRBV7-3 to TRBJ2-1, with a possible D match to TRBD1 (6 bases). V was pared by 5 bases and J by 4 bases, with 12 bases between. The CDR3 runs to 14 residues. CDR1 and CDR2 from the germline V gene are SGHTA and FQGTGA. CDR3 in amino acids: CASSPGTFYNEQFF. As DNA, the CDR3 is TGTGCCAGCAGCCCCGGGACATTTTACAATGAGCAGTTCTTC.

A few counts support this clonotype. The chain carries TRBV28 and TRBJ2-5, with 11 bases aligning to TRBD1. V dropped 2 bases and J dropped 5; count of bases not matched to a gene: 7. This CDR3 spans 16 amino acids. Germline V gives CDR1 MDHEN, CDR2 SYDVKM. In DNA, the CDR3 is TGTGCCAGCAGTTTACCCCGGACAGGGGGCGCGGAGACCCAGTACTTC. Translating gives CASSLPRTGGAETQYF.

This clonotype has only a few counts. The V call is TRBV12-3 or TRBV12-4, the J call TRBJ2-4; D is tentatively TRBD1 or TRBD2 (5 bases each). Trimming removed 5 bases from V and 8 bases from J, with 16 bases in between. The CDR3 is 14 residues long. CDR3 bases: TGTGCCAGCAGTCGAACTAGTGGGGGATACATTCAGTACTTC. Translated: CASSRTSGGYIQYF.

This clonotype was counted many times. V and J are TRBV7-2 and TRBJ1-6, with 9 bases fitting TRBD1. This CDR3 is 15 amino acids long. Germline V gene data show CDR1 as SGHTA and CDR2 as FQGNSA. Losses at the gene ends were 5 bases for V and 10 bases for J; bases not matched to a gene: 9. The CDR3 region has the DNA TGTGCCAGCAGCCCGGGACAGGGTTTAACCTCACCCCTCCACTTT. It yields the protein CASSPGQGLTSPLHF.

This clonotype was detected many times. The chain carries TRBV5-5 and TRBJ2-7; 7 nucleotides line up with TRBD1. With V trimmed by 5 bases and J by 3 bases, 11 bases remained unmatched. Germline lookup yields CDR1 SGHKS and CDR2 YYEKEE (reference sequence). This CDR3 is 15 amino acids long. The CDR3 reads CASRPQGDQFYEQYF. As DNA, the CDR3 is TGTGCCAGCAGACCTCAGGGGGACCAGTTCTACGAGCAGTACTTC. Together with reference TRBV5-5 and TRBJ2-7, the CDR3 gives the full variable domain: DAGVTQSPTHLIKTRGQQVTLRCSPISGHKSVSWYQQVLGQGPQFIFQYYEKEERGRGNFPDRFSARQFPNYSSELNVNALLLGDSALYLCASRPQGDQFYEQYFGPGTRLTVT.

This clonotype was observed a handful of times. DNA of the CDR3: TGTGCCAGCAGCGTAGCCCCTTCGGTTAGCACAGATACGCAGTATTTT. This translates into CASSVAPSVSTDTQYF. This chain connects TRBV9 to TRBJ2-3; D gene uncertain. The length of the CDR3 is 16 residues. V was pared by 0 bases and J by 0 bases, with 11 bases between. Per germline, CDR1 SGDLS and CDR2 YYNGEE.

The CDR3 region is CSAAWLTGELFF. The CDR3 DNA reads as TGCAGCGCCGCCTGGTTAACCGGGGAGCTGTTTTTT. This chain joins TRBV29-1 and TRBJ2-2; no definite D call. V lost 7 bases and J 5 bases, leaving 11 bases between the germline ends. Germline V lookup: CDR1 SQVTM, CDR2 ANQGSEA. This CDR3 spans 12 amino acids.

The chain is built from TRBV19 and TRBJ2-5; D gene uncertain. The V gene's germline CDR1 is LNHDA and CDR2 SQIVND (reference sequence). Trimming took off 5 bases at V and 2 bases at J, with 9 bases between the two ends. The CDR3 has 13 residues. CDR3: CASSRAVQETQYF. CDR3 coding DNA: TGTGCCAGTAGTCGGGCGGTTCAAGAGACCCAGTACTTC.

The sample holds a few counts of this clonotype. V gene TRBV12-3 or TRBV12-4 combines with J gene TRBJ2-4; 7 bases are a match to TRBD1. This CDR3 is built from 12 residues. The ends lost 5 bases at V and 15 bases at J; junction bases unmatched: 10. The CDR3 DNA reads as TGTGCCAGCAGTGGGACAGCGAACACGCGGTACTTC. Translated: CASSGTANTRYF.

The chain links TRBV29-1 to TRBJ2-2; 8 bases agree with TRBD2. This CDR3 spans 14 amino acids. Looked up from germline, CDR1 is SQVTM and CDR2 is ANQGSEA. With 4 bases clipped from V and 5 bases from J, the junction kept 6 bases outside the gene matches. The CDR3 region has the DNA TGCAGCGTTGGCGCCAGCGGGAGAACCGGGGAGCTGTTTTTT. Its protein is CSVGASGRTGELFF.

This chain uses TRBV6-2 or TRBV6-3 with TRBJ2-7; 7 nucleotides align to TRBD1. The ends lost 4 bases at V and 3 bases at J; junction bases unmatched: 3. Germline-derived CDR1 and CDR2 are MNHEY and SVGEGT. The CDR3 loop spans 13 amino acids. This chain's CDR3 is CASSSGQRYEQYV. Written as DNA, the CDR3 is TGTGCCAGCAGTTCGGGACAGCGCTACGAGCAGTACGTC.